This T cell receptor beta chain was recorded in a study of Tregs in tolerant kidney transplant recipients. TCRdb's table, derived via immunoSEQ multiplex PCR, lists solely in-frame clones and lacks some. Here the sample spans 74,000 or so clones, over 75% being singletons. Recipients received nonmyeloablative bone marrow transplants from related graft donors, with transient mixed chimerism. The CDR3 is 13 amino acids. Trimming shortened V by 1 base and J by 0 bases, and 4 bases separated the two germline ends. The germline gives CDR1 SGDLS, CDR2 YYNGEE. The sample was CD4+ T cells from blood (PBMCs), taken 24 months after the transplant. This clonotype was obtained from a human patient who received a combined kidney and bone marrow transplant. Some of the T cells might come from the graft donor. This sequence joins TRBV9 and TRBJ1-1; no firm D call. The CDR3 sequence is CASSVTMNTEAFF. As DNA, the CDR3 is TGTGCCAGCAGCGTAACTATGAACACTGAAGCTTTCTTT.